Listed below are T cell receptor beta chains from one sample, sequenced in a study of blood T cells in healthy people across ages. TCRdb redid the calling of the 5' RACE reads with MiXCR, one entry per CDR3 protein. The top ten clones hold around 40% of a sample with around 800,000 distinct CDR3 sequences, roughly 50% of them seen once. Sequencing input: blood. Receptors were obtained from a man aged 80 or over in good health. The CDR3 runs from the conserved cysteine through the conserved F or W. The order of the fields is V gene, J gene, D gene, clone size, CDR3 DNA, CDR3 protein. D genes are given only for firm matches. Clone size is shown for a subset of rows, as once, few, many or a class of expanded clone.

TRBV5-1	TRBJ2-7	TRBD2	-	TGCGCCAGCAGCTTCATGACTAGCGACTCCTACGAGCAGTACTTC	CASSFMTSDSYEQYF
TRBV2	TRBJ1-5	-	-	TGTGCCAGCAGGAGTGGACAGTATCAGCCCCAGCATTTT	CASRSGQYQPQHF
TRBV12-3/TRBV12-4	TRBJ1-2	TRBD1	-	TGTGCCAGCAGTCCCTCGGGACAGGGGGGAAAGAATGGCTACACCTTC	CASSPSGQGGKNGYTF
TRBV20-1	TRBJ2-5	-	-	TGCAGTGCCCCTGAGGGAGAAAAGGCGACCCAGTACTTC	CSAPEGEKATQYF
TRBV20-1	TRBJ1-4	-	-	TGCAGTGCTAGAAGTCAAGCAACTAATGAAAAACTGTTTTTT	CSARSQATNEKLFF
TRBV3-1	TRBJ1-1	-	-	TGTGCCAGCAGCCAAGAGTCTATGAACACTGAAGCTTTCTTT	CASSQESMNTEAFF
TRBV9	TRBJ2-5	TRBD1	-	TGTGCCAGCAGCATTGGGGGGACAGGAGAGACCCGGTACTTC	CASSIGGTGETRYF
TRBV2	TRBJ2-2	-	-	TGTGCCAGCAGGACCCAGGTTGGGAACACCGGGGAGCTGTTTTTT	CASRTQVGNTGELFF
TRBV7-2	TRBJ2-7	-	-	TGTGCCAGCAACCCTGAGGGGCGAGGGTTCACCTACGAGCAGTACTTC	CASNPEGRGFTYEQYF
TRBV10-3	TRBJ2-7	-	-	TGTGCCATCAGTGAGGTGGGACTGGAGACCTACGAGCAGTACTTC	CAISEVGLETYEQYF
TRBV14	TRBJ2-1	TRBD2	-	TGTGCCAGCAGCCAAGCGACCGGGACTACCGTCGGATGGGAGCAGTTCTTC	CASSQATGTTVGWEQFF
TRBV29-1	TRBJ2-7	TRBD1	many	TGCAGCGGGGTCGGGACAGACTACGAGCAGTACTTC	CSGVGTDYEQYF
TRBV4-1	TRBJ2-3	TRBD2	-	TGCGCCAGCAGGCGTCCGGGACTAATCACAGATACGCAGTATTTT	CASRRPGLITDTQYF
TRBV24-1	TRBJ2-5	-	-	TGTGCCATCGGTGATGGGCAGGGGAGGGAGACCCAGTACTTC	CAIGDGQGRETQYF
TRBV5-1	TRBJ2-4	TRBD1	few	TGCGCCAGCAGCTCCGTAGGGGGCCATGGTCACATTCAGTACTTC	CASSSVGGHGHIQYF
TRBV10-3	TRBJ2-7	-	few	TGTGCCATCAGTGCCTCGGGCGAGCAGTACTTC	CAISASGEQYF
TRBV20-1	TRBJ2-5	-	-	TGCAGTGCTAGCAATAGTGAGGAGGAGACCCAGTACTTC	CSASNSEEETQYF
TRBV5-1	TRBJ2-5	-	-	TGCGCCAGCAGCTTGGAAGCAGGGTACCAAGAGACCCAGTACTTC	CASSLEAGYQETQYF
TRBV5-1	TRBJ2-6	TRBD1	-	TGCGCCAGCAGCCGGACAGGGCTCTCTGGGGCCAACGTCCTGACTTTC	CASSRTGLSGANVLTF
TRBV7-9	TRBJ2-1	-	-	TGTGCCAGCCAGGAGGACAGTAGCTCCTACAATGAGCAGTTCTTC	CASQEDSSSYNEQFF
TRBV7-9	TRBJ2-6	TRBD1	few	TGTGCCAGCAGCCCCGGGACAGGCCCGCGTGGGGCCAACGTCCTGACTTTC	CASSPGTGPRGANVLTF
TRBV29-1	TRBJ2-3	TRBD1	-	TGCAGCGTTCCGACAGGGCTCAGCACAGATAAGCAGTATTTT	CSVPTGLSTDKQYF
TRBV21-1	TRBJ2-1	-	-	TGTGCCAGCAGCAAAGTCGGAGTAGGAGGGGGAGGGGGTACGGAGCAGTTCTTC	CASSKVGVGGGGGTEQFF
TRBV29-1	TRBJ1-2	TRBD1	few	TGCAGCGTCGATGGACAGGGAACTAACTATGGCTACACCTTC	CSVDGQGTNYGYTF
TRBV13	TRBJ2-3	TRBD2	-	TGTGCCAGCAGCTTGGCTAGCGGGGGGGCAGTAGATACGCAGTATTTT	CASSLASGGAVDTQYF
TRBV11-2	TRBJ2-1	TRBD2	-	TGTGCCAGCAGCTTAGGAACACTAGCGGGAGTAAGGTACAATGAGCAGTTCTTC	CASSLGTLAGVRYNEQFF
TRBV18	TRBJ2-7	-	few	TGTGCCAGCTCACCACCGTTACAGAACGAGCAGTACTTC	CASSPPLQNEQYF
TRBV6-5	TRBJ1-2	-	few	TGTGCCAGCAGGACGACCCAGGGGCGTAACTATGGCTACACCTTC	CASRTTQGRNYGYTF
TRBV20-1	TRBJ2-7	TRBD2	few	TGCAGTGCTAGTCTGACTAGCGGGATAACCATTTCCTACGAGCAGTACTTC	CSASLTSGITISYEQYF
TRBV20-1	TRBJ2-1	TRBD2	-	TGCAGTGCCCTAGCGGGAGAGGGTAACAATGAGCAGTTCTTC	CSALAGEGNNEQFF
TRBV20-1	TRBJ2-7	TRBD2	-	TGCAGTGCTCCCGGGGGGTTCCGGCGGGGCGAGCAGTACTTC	CSAPGGFRRGEQYF
TRBV5-1	TRBJ2-6	TRBD2	-	TGCGCCAGCAGCGGGGGAGGGGTTGGGGCCAACGTCCTGACTTTC	CASSGGGVGANVLTF
TRBV12-3/TRBV12-4	TRBJ2-6	TRBD2	-	TGTGCCAGCAGTCCTCGGACTAGCGGGGTCTCTGGGGCCAACGTCCTGACTTTC	CASSPRTSGVSGANVLTF
TRBV12-3/TRBV12-4	TRBJ2-7	TRBD1	few	TGTGCCAGCAGACGACAGGGGTGGTACGAGCAGTACTTC	CASRRQGWYEQYF
TRBV3-1	TRBJ2-4	TRBD1	-	TGTGCCAGCAGCCTAGGGACAGTCGGTGGGGAGCAGTACTTC	CASSLGTVGGEQYF
TRBV27	TRBJ2-7	-	-	TGTGCCAGCAGTTTAAAACGGGCGTCCTACGAGCAGTACTTC	CASSLKRASYEQYF
TRBV5-1	TRBJ2-1	TRBD2	-	TGCGCCGGCAGCTTCGAGCGGGAGGACGATGAGCAGTTCTTC	CAGSFEREDDEQFF
TRBV2	TRBJ1-2	-	-	TGTGCCAGCAGTTCCCAACCCACGACAGGCTACACCTTC	CASSSQPTTGYTF
TRBV5-1	TRBJ2-5	TRBD2	-	TGCGCCAGCAGCCCCCCTAGCGGGAGTGAGCAGTACTTC	CASSPPSGSEQYF
TRBV5-1	TRBJ2-1	TRBD1	-	TGCGCCAGCAGCTTGGTGGGACAGAGCTCCTACAATGAGCAGTTCTTC	CASSLVGQSSYNEQFF
TRBV5-1	TRBJ2-6	-	few	TGCGCCAGCAGCTTGCTCGGTGGTTCTGGGGCCAACGTCCTGACTTTC	CASSLLGGSGANVLTF
TRBV5-1	TRBJ1-4	-	-	TGCGCCAGCAGCTTGTATGGGATCGACGAAAAACTGTTTTTT	CASSLYGIDEKLFF
TRBV28	TRBJ2-5	TRBD1	-	TGTGCCAGCAGTTCGGGACAGCCACAAGAGACCCAGTACTTC	CASSSGQPQETQYF